This section outlines one T cell receptor beta chain sequence together with its context. This sample stems from a study of control samples from healthy donors and cancer patients. Trimming took off 4 bases at V and 2 bases at J, with 9 bases between the two ends. Germline lookup yields CDR1 MDHEN and CDR2 SYDVKM. The CDR3 covers 15 residues. Assay: immunoSEQ multiplex PCR; the TCRdb copy retains only in-frame clones and omits some. The table has roughly 200,000 clones, approximately 91% seen once. Sequences were obtained from blood. This chain uses TRBV28 with TRBJ2-6; D perhaps matches TRBD2 (5 bases). The receptor's source is a young man in good health. CDR3 coding DNA: TGTGCCAGCAGTTCCCTCGGGGCTGGGGCCAACGTCCTGACTTTC. Residues: CASSSLGAGANVLTF. The full variable domain, rest sourced from reference TRBV28 and TRBJ2-6, is DVKVTQSSRYLVKRTGEKVFLECVQDMDHENMFWYRQDPGLGLRLIYFSYDVKMKEKGDIPEGYSVSREKKERFSLILESASTNQTSMYLCASSSLGAGANVLTFGAGSRLTVL.